Shown below are 12 T cell receptor beta chains from a single sample sequenced in a study of shared T cell receptors in the human thymus. Here immunoSEQ multiplex PCR was the method, and the copy in TCRdb shows in-frame clones only, minus some. The sample contains approximately 730,000 clones, roughly 88% of which appear only once. These data were likewise used in another study, on human thymus T cells.

Sample: thymocytes. The receptors here all came from a girl under three years old with a congenital heart defect.

The V gene is TRBV4-3, the J gene TRBJ2-7; possibly TRBD2 for D (6 bases). This CDR3 is 15 amino acids long. Germline V gives CDR1 LGHNA, CDR2 YSLEER. Trimming removed 1 base from V and 3 bases from J, with 13 bases in between. DNA for the CDR3: TGCGCCAGCAGCCAAGGGGGACTCCGGGACTACGAGCAGTACTTC. This translates into CASSQGGLRDYEQYF.

The chain joins TRBV5-4 to TRBJ2-3, with TRBD2 identical over 16 bases. CDR1 is SGHNT, CDR2 YYREEE, per germline (reference sequence). V gave up 4 bases and J gave up 4 bases; unmatched junction bases: 3. The CDR3 is 16 amino acids. CDR3 protein: CASSGGTSGGADTQYF. CDR3 DNA: TGTGCCAGCAGCGGGGGGACTAGCGGGGGGGCAGATACGCAGTATTTT.

A few counts support this clone. This chain links TRBV5-4 with TRBJ1-1, with 7 bases fitting TRBD1. Germline V gives CDR1 SGHNT, CDR2 YYREEE (reference sequence). The CDR3 contains 20 residues. J gave up 4 bases and V 0 bases, and 21 bases lay outside the gene matches. CDR3 residues: CASSLAKGAPTVDSATEAFF. In DNA form, the CDR3 reads TGTGCCAGCAGCTTGGCCAAGGGGGCGCCCACGGTCGACAGTGCCACTGAAGCTTTCTTT.

The J gene is TRBJ1-5, the V gene TRBV4-1; 7 bases fit TRBD1. The CDR3 is 19 amino acids. CDR1 MGHRA and CDR2 YSYEKL come from the germline V gene. Unmatched junction bases numbered 18, after V lost 3 bases and J lost 4 bases. CDR3 protein: CASSHDQNSSGQANQPQHF. DNA for the CDR3: TGCGCCAGCAGCCATGATCAAAATTCTTCAGGACAGGCTAATCAGCCCCAGCATTTT.

This clone was detected a few times. The chain joins TRBV7-2 to TRBJ2-7; D might be TRBD1 (5 bases). The CDR3 loop spans 13 amino acids. Germline lookup yields CDR1 SGHTA and CDR2 FQGNSA. V was cut by 5 bases and J by 5 bases, with 13 bases left in between. The CDR3 nucleotides are TGTGCCAGCAGCCTGAAAGGGGTCCACGAGCAGTACTTC. The encoded protein is CASSLKGVHEQYF. Drawing the rest from reference TRBV7-2 and TRBJ2-7, the complete variable domain is GAGVSQSPSNKVTEKGKDVELRCDPISGHTALYWYRQSLGQGLEFLIYFQGNSAPDKSGLPSDRFSAERTGGSVSTLTIQRTQQEDSAVYLCASSLKGVHEQYFGPGTRLTVT.

This chain connects TRBV5-4 to TRBJ2-5; 10 nucleotides align to TRBD2. Per germline, CDR1 SGHNT and CDR2 YYREEE (reference sequence). The CDR3 covers 16 residues. The trim removed 4 bases at V and 3 bases at J, leaving 9 bases unmatched. CDR3 sequence (DNA): TGTGCCAGCAGCCGGATAGCGGGGGGCCTTAAAGAGACCCAGTACTTC. It is translated as CASSRIAGGLKETQYF.

This clone has just a few counts. V is TRBV2 and J is TRBJ1-4; the D is unclear. Germline V lookup: CDR1 SNHLY, CDR2 FYNNEI. Deletions cut 2 bases from V and 7 bases from J, with 14 bases between. The CDR3 is 15 amino acids. CDR3 amino acids: CASSEPTPRCEKLFF. DNA of the CDR3: TGTGCCAGCAGTGAACCTACCCCGCGCTGTGAAAAACTGTTTTTT.

The V gene is TRBV4-1, the J gene TRBJ2-5; TRBD1 aligns across 8 bases. The germline CDR1 and CDR2 sequences are MGHRA and YSYEKL. With V trimmed by 3 bases and J by 4 bases, 22 bases remained unmatched. This CDR3 is built from 20 residues. This CDR3 reads CASSQTPGTGHPNPGETQYF. For the CDR3, the DNA is TGCGCCAGCAGCCAGACGCCCGGGACAGGCCACCCCAACCCCGGAGAGACCCAGTACTTC.

This clone occurred once. This sequence joins TRBV28 and TRBJ2-1; 9 nucleotides agree with TRBD1. CDR1 MDHEN and CDR2 SYDVKM come from the germline V gene. CDR3 length: 15 amino acids. Trimming cost V 7 bases and J 8 bases; bases outside gene matches: 12. The DNA of the CDR3 is TGTGCCAGCATCCACGGACAGGGGCAGCGCGATGAGCAGTTCTTC. Translating gives CASIHGQGQRDEQFF.

This clone showed up just once. V gene TRBV2 combines with J gene TRBJ2-5; 7 positions match TRBD2. The V segment lost 1 base and the J segment 0 bases; nucleotides outside the gene matches: 23. The CDR3 is made up of 22 amino acids. Per germline, CDR1 SNHLY and CDR2 FYNNEI. The CDR3 bases are TGTGCCAGCAGTGAAGTGGTACGTCGTTCGCGGGGGAGAAACCTAAACCAAGAGACCCAGTACTTC. As protein: CASSEVVRRSRGRNLNQETQYF.

This sequence joins TRBV7-9 and TRBJ2-3; TRBD2 might be the D (5 bases). V gave up 5 bases and J gave up 2 bases, with 14 bases separating them. Germline CDR1 is SEHNR and CDR2 is FQNEAQ (reference sequence). The CDR3 runs to 15 residues. CDR3 region: CASSGPIGVTDTQYF. The CDR3 region has the DNA TGTGCCAGCAGCGGGCCCATCGGGGTCACAGATACGCAGTATTTT.

This CDR3 reads CASSRAREGRAEAFF. The CDR3 nucleotides are TGCGCCAGCAGTCGGGCGAGGGAGGGTAGGGCTGAAGCTTTCTTT. The chain combines TRBV4-1 with TRBJ1-1; D is undetermined. Between the trimmed V and J ends, which lost 6 bases and 6 bases, there was a span of 20 bases. Germline V gene lookup returns CDR1 MGHRA and CDR2 YSYEKL. The CDR3 extends over 15 amino acids.